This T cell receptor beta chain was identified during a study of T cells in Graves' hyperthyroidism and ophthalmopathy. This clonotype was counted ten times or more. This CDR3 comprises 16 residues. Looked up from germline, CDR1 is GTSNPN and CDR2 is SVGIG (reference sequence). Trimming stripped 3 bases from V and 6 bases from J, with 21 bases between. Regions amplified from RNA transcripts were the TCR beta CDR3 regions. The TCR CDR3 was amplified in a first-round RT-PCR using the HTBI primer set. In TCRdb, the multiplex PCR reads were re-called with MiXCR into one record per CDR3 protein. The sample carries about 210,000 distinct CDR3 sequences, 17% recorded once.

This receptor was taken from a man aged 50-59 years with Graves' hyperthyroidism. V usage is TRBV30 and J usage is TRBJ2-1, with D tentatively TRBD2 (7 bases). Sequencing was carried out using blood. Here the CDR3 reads CAWSRWVRGAGNEQFF. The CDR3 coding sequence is TGTGCCTGGAGCCGGTGGGTTCGGGGGGCGGGCAATGAGCAGTTCTTC. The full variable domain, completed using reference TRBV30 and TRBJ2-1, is SQTIHQWPATLVQPVGSPLSLECTVEGTSNPNLYWYRQAAGRGLQLLFYSVGIGQISSEVPQNLSASRPQDRQFILSSKKLLLSDSGFYLCAWSRWVRGAGNEQFFGPGTRLTVL.